This record concerns one T cell receptor (beta chain) sequence. Its antigen remains unidentified. Incorporated into the TCR beta cDNA libraries were unique molecular identifiers, which served to reduce PCR and sequencing biases. A population of roughly 0.9 to 11 million T cells gave rise to a few hundred thousand cDNA molecules. In TCRdb, the PCR reads were re-called with MiXCR into one record per CDR3 protein. Among about 400,000 distinct CDR3 sequences listed, about a third were seen once. The data derive from a study of post-analysis software for immune sequencing data. Study context: Relapsing-remitting, secondary progressive and progressive-relapsing courses of multiple sclerosis were included. Findings and caveats of the study: Normalized Chao1 diversity was significantly reduced in patients versus controls.

The receptor was isolated from a girl aged 5 to 17 with multiple sclerosis. The specimen sequenced was blood.

This chain's CDR3 is CASSKLPGTTQETQYF. Here the CDR3 DNA reads TGTGCCAGCAGTAAACTTCCCGGGACTACTCAAGAGACCCAGTACTTC. V is TRBV6-2 or TRBV6-3 and J is TRBJ2-5, with TRBD2 matching over 7 bases. This CDR3 is 16 amino acids long. The ends lost 5 bases at V and 2 bases at J; junction bases unmatched: 11. Germline V gene data show CDR1 as MNHEY and CDR2 as SVGEGT.